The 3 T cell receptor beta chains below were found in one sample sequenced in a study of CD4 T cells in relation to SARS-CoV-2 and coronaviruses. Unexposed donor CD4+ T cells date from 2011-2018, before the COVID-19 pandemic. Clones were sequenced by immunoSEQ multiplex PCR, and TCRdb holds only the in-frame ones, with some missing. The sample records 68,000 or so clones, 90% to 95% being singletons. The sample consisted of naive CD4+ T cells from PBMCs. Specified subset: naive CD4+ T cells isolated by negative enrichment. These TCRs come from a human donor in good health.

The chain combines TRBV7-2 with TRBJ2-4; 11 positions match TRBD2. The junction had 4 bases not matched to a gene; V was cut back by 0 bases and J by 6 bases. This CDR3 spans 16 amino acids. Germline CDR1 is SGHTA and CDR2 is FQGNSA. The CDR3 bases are TGTGCCAGCAGCTTAGCTAGCGGGGGGGCTGGAAACATTCAGTACTTC. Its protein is CASSLASGGAGNIQYF.

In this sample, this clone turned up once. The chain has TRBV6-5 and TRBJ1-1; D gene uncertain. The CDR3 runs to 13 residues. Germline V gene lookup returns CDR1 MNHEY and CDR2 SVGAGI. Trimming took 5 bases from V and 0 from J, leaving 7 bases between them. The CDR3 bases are TGTGCCAGCAGTCGGAGCATGAACACTGAAGCTTTCTTT. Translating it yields CASSRSMNTEAFF.

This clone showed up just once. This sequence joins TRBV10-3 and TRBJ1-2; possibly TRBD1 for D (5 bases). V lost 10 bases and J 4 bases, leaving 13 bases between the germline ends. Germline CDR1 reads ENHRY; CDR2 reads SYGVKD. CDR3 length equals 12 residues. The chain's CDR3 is CASSSGTYGYTF. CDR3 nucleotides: TGTGCCAGTTCATCAGGGACCTATGGCTACACCTTC.